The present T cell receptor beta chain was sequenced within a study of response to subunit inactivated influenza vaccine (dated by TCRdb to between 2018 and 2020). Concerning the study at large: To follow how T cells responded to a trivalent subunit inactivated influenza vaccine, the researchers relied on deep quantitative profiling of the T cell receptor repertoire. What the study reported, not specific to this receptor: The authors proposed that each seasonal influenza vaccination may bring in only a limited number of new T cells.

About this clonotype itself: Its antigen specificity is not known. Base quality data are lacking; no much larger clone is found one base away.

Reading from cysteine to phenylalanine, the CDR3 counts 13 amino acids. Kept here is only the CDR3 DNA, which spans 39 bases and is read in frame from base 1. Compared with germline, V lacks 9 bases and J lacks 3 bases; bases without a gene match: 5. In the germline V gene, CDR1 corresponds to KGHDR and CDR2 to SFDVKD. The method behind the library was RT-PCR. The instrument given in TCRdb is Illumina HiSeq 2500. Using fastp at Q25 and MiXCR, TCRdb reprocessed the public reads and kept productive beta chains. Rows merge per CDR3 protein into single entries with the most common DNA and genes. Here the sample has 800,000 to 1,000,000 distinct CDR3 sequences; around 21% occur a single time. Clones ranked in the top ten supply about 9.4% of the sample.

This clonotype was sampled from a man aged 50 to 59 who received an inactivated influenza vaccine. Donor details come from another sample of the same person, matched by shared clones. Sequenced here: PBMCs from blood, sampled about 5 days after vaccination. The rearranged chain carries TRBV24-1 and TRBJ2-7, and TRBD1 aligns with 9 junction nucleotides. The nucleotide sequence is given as TGTGCCACCGAAGACAGGGGGGGCTACGAGCAGTACTTC. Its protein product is CATEDRGGYEQYF.